Given below is one TCR beta chain in context. Original processing notes: It was from reference gene primer amplification that nucleated cell counts were estimated. Some clones are missing from TCRdb's copy, which holds only in-frame ones; the method was immunoSEQ multiplex PCR. The D gene and trimming were derived from the DNA, and the V and J assignments and clone size from that table. The sample has about 150,000 clones, approximately 83% seen once. The data derive from a study of blood T cell repertoires in COVID-19. Background on the study: PBMCs, B-cell-depleted T cells, or T cells were the source of the cDNA or gDNA that made up the material.

Followed over time, Seattle patients had been enrolled while infection was active. Germline V gene data show CDR1 as KGHSH and CDR2 as LQKENI. V was clipped by 4 bases and J by 3 bases, with 9 bases between them. CDR3 length: 13 amino acids. The sample consisted of peripheral blood. This rearrangement joins TRBV18 to TRBJ1-1; D may be TRBD1 (5 bases). The sequence derives from a woman aged 55-69 years with COVID-19, enrolled during active disease. The CDR3 is CASSRRGDTEAFF. The CDR3 DNA reads as TGTGCCAGCTCACGGCGGGGGGACACTGAAGCTTTCTTT.